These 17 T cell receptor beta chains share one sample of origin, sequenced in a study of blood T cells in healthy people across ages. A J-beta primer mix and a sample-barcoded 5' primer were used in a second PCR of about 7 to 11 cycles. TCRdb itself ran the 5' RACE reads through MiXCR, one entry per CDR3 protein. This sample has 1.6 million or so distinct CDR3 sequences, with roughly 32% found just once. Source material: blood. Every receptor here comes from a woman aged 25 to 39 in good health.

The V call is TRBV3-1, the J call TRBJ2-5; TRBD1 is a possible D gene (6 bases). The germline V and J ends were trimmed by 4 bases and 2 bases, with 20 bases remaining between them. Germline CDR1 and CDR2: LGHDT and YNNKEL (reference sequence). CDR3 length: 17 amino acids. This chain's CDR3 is CASSRGSGTYDQETQYF. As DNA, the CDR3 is TGTGCCAGCAGCCGTGGCTCAGGGACATATGATCAAGAGACCCAGTACTTC.

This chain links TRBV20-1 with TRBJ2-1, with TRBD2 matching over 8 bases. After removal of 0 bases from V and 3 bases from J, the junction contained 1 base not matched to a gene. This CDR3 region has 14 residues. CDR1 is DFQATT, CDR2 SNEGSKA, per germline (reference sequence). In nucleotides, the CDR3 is TGCAGTGCTAGAGAAGCGGGGGACTACAATGAGCAGTTCTTC. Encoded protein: CSAREAGDYNEQFF.

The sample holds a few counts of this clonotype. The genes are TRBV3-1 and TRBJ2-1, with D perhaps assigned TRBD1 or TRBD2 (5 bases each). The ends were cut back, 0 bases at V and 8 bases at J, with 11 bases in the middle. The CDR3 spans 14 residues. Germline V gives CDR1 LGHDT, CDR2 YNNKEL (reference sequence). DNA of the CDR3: TGTGCCAGCAGCCAAGAGAGGGGTAGCGATGAGCAGTTCTTC. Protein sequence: CASSQERGSDEQFF.

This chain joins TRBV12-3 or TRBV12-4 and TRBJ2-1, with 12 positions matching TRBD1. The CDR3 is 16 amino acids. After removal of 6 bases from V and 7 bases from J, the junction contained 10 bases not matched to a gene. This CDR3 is CASSREGQGAKNEQFF. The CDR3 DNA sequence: TGTGCCAGCAGCCGCGAGGGACAGGGGGCAAAAAATGAGCAGTTCTTC.

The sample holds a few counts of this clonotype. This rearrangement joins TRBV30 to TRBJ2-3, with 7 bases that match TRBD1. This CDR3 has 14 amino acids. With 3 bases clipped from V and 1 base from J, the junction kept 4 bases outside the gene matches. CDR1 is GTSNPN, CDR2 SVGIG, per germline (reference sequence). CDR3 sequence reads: CAWRNRGGTDTQYF. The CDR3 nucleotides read TGTGCCTGGAGAAACAGGGGAGGCACAGATACGCAGTATTTT.

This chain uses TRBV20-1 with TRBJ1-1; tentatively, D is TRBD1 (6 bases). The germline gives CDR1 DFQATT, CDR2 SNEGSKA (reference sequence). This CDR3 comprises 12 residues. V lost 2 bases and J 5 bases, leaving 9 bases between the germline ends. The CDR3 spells CSARYRVTEAFF. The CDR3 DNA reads TGCAGTGCTAGATACAGGGTTACTGAAGCTTTCTTT.

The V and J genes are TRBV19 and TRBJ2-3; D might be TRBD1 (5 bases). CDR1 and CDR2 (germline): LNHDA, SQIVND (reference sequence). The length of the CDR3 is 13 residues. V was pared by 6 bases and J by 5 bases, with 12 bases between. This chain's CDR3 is CASRPKGIDTQYF. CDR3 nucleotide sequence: TGTGCCAGTAGACCGAAGGGGATAGATACGCAGTATTTT.

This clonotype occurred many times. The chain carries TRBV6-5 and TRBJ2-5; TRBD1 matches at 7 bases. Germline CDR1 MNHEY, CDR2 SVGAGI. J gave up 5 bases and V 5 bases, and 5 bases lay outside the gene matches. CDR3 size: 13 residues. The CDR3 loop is CASSATGRETQYF. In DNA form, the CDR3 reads TGTGCCAGCAGTGCGACAGGGCGGGAGACCCAGTACTTC.

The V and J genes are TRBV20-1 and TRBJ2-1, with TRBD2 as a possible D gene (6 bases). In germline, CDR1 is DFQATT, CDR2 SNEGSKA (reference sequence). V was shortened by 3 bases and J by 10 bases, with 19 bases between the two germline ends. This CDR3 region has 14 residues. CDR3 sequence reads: CSAREGAGTREQFF. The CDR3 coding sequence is TGCAGTGCTAGGGAGGGCGCGGGAACACGAGAGCAGTTCTTC.

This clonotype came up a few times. Written as DNA, the CDR3 is TGTGCTTCGGCGAGGCAGAGCACCACAGATACGCAGTATTTT. Translation: CASARQSTTDTQYF. The chain joins TRBV7-9 to TRBJ2-3; D remains unclear. Germline V CDR1 and CDR2: SEHNR, FQNEAQ (reference sequence). This CDR3 is 14 amino acids long.

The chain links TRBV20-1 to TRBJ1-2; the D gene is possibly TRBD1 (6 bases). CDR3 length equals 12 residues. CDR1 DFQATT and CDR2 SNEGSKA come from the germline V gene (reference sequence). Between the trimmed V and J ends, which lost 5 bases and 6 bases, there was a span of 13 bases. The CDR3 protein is CSAPRRDNGYTF. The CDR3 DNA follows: TGCAGTGCTCCTCGTCGGGACAATGGCTACACCTTC.

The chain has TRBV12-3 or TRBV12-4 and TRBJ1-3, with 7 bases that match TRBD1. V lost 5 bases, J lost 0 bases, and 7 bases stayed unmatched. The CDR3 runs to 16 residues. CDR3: CASSPPDRYSGNTIYF. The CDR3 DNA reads TGTGCCAGCAGTCCACCGGACAGGTACTCTGGAAACACCATATATTTT.

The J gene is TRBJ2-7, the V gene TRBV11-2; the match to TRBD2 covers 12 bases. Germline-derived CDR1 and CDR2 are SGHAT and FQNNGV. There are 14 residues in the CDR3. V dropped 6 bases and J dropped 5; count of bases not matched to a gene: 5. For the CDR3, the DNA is TGTGCCAGCAGACGGACTAGCGGGAACCACGAGCAGTACTTC. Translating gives CASRRTSGNHEQYF.

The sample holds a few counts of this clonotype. Here the CDR3 reads CSVNLAGGPNEQYF. The CDR3 bases are TGCAGCGTAAATCTAGCGGGAGGGCCCAACGAGCAGTACTTC. This rearrangement joins TRBV29-1 to TRBJ2-7, with 12 positions matching TRBD2. With V trimmed by 6 bases and J by 5 bases, 8 bases remained unmatched. The CDR3 runs to 14 residues. Germline CDR1 is SQVTM and CDR2 is ANQGSEA.

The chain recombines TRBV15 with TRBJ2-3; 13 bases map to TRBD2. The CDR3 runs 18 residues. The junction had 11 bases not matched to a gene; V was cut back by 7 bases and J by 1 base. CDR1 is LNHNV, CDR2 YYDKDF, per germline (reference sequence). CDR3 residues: CATTPGLAGSSGTDTQYF. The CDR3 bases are TGTGCCACCACTCCGGGACTAGCGGGGTCAAGTGGCACAGATACGCAGTATTTT.

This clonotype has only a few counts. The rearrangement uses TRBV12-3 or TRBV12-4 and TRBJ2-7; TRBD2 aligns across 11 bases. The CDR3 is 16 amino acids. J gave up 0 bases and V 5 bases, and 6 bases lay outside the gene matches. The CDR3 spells CASSPIAGGGSYEQYF. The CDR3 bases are TGTGCCAGCAGTCCAATAGCGGGAGGGGGCTCCTACGAGCAGTACTTC.

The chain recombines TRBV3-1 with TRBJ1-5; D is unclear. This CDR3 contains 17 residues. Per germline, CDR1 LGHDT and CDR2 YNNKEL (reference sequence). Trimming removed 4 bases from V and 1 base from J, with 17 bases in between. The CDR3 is CASSPWNRVGSNQPQHF. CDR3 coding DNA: TGTGCCAGCAGCCCATGGAACCGCGTGGGAAGCAATCAGCCCCAGCATTTT.